Sequencing of this T cell receptor beta chain was carried out in a study of OX40 agonist ivuxolimab in advanced cancers. Comments on this clone: The antigen is unknown.

This table comes from immunoSEQ multiplex PCR, and its TCRdb copy is limited to in-frame clones, with some not included. The sample includes some 59,000 clones, around 83% seen only once; the top ten take approximately 2.4%. CDR3 size: 15 residues. Broader study findings: Among the lowest levels of clonal expansion were found in partial responders at 0.1-3.0 mg/kg.

The sample was CD4+ or CD8+ T cells sorted from blood, taken in a trial of the OX40 agonist ivuxolimab. The genes are TRBV21-1 and TRBJ2-7. TRBV21-1 is given as a pseudogene. This clonotype originated in an adult with an advanced solid tumor such as melanoma, head and neck, liver or kidney cancer. The CDR3 coding sequence is TGTGCCAGCAGCAAAACCCCCCCCGGCGTCTACGAGCAGTACTTC. This translates into CASSKTPPGVYEQYF.